The present T cell receptor beta chain was sequenced within a study of blood T cell repertoires in COVID-19. Whole-study context: PBMCs, B-cell-depleted T cells, or T cells provided the cDNA or gDNA that made up the material.

This clone was found once. TCRdb keeps only in-frame clones here, not all; method: immunoSEQ multiplex PCR. The sample contains about 260,000 clones, about 89% of which appear only once. The receptor's source is a middle-aged woman who had recovered from COVID-19. Sequenced material: peripheral blood.

This chain's CDR3 is CASSFLGQLRTEAFF. Written as DNA, the CDR3 is TGTGCCAGCAGTTTCTTGGGACAGTTGAGGACTGAAGCTTTCTTT. This chain connects TRBV27 to TRBJ1-1; TRBD1 agrees at 7 bases. The V segment lost 3 bases and the J segment 5 bases; nucleotides outside the gene matches: 9. Germline CDR1 and CDR2: MNHEY and SMNVEV (reference sequence). The CDR3 has 15 amino acids.